These 13 T cell receptor beta chains came from one sample sequenced in a study of response to subunit inactivated influenza vaccine. Each CDR3 protein gets one entry after TCRdb re-called the RT-PCR reads with MiXCR. The table has around 490,000 distinct CDR3 sequences, less than 8% seen once. The sequences come from PBMCs from blood, collected around 2 years after vaccination. The receptor set was obtained from a man between 50 and 75 years old who received an inactivated influenza vaccine.

This clonotype was seen ten or more times. The V gene is TRBV12-3 or TRBV12-4, the J gene TRBJ1-3; a possible D gene is TRBD1 (5 bases). V lost 6 bases to trimming and J lost 0 bases, with 12 bases between them. The CDR3 is 15 amino acids. CDR3 sequence: CASRPPGTSGNTIYF. The DNA for the CDR3 is TGTGCCAGCAGACCTCCGGGGACCTCTGGAAACACCATATATTTT.

The V and J genes are TRBV20-1 and TRBJ2-5; 7 bases line up with TRBD2. V shed 1 base and J 4 bases; nucleotides not matched to a gene: 6. This CDR3 is 14 amino acids long. CDR1 and CDR2 (germline): DFQATT, SNEGSKA (reference sequence). CDR3 loop: CSARGDPGGETQYF. In DNA form, the CDR3 reads TGCAGTGCTAGAGGAGACCCGGGAGGAGAGACCCAGTACTTC.

This clonotype was found a few times. This rearrangement joins TRBV20-1 to TRBJ1-5; 8 bases match TRBD1. V lost 3 bases, J lost 2 bases, and 6 bases stayed unmatched. The CDR3 has 15 residues. Germline CDR1 DFQATT, CDR2 SNEGSKA (reference sequence). CDR3 sequence (DNA): TGCAGTGCTAGTGGACAGGGTCGGGGCAATCAGCCCCAGCATTTT. Its protein is CSASGQGRGNQPQHF.

This clonotype was seen ten or more times. The genes are TRBV29-1 and TRBJ2-1, with unresolved D. Germline CDR1 and CDR2: SQVTM and ANQGSEA. V dropped 5 bases and J dropped 7 bases, with 9 bases sitting between them. This CDR3 comprises 11 residues. The CDR3 is CSVKGSNEQFF. The CDR3 DNA reads TGCAGCGTTAAGGGTTCAAATGAGCAGTTCTTC.

This clonotype came up many times. J is TRBJ2-7 and V is TRBV19; 7 bases are shared with TRBD1. V was pared by 3 bases and J by 4 bases, with 9 bases of the junction left unmatched. This CDR3 has 15 residues. Germline CDR1 is LNHDA and CDR2 is SQIVND (reference sequence). This CDR3 is CASSINRGMDYEQYF. CDR3 DNA sequence: TGTGCCAGTAGTATCAACAGGGGTATGGATTACGAGCAGTACTTC.

The sample holds a few counts of this clonotype. This chain links TRBV3-1 with TRBJ1-2, with D possibly being TRBD1 (5 bases). The germline V and J ends were trimmed by 4 bases and 4 bases, with 13 bases remaining between them. Germline lookup yields CDR1 LGHDT and CDR2 YNNKEL (reference sequence). The CDR3 consists of 14 residues. In DNA form, the CDR3 reads TGTGCCAGCAGCCCACCGGGGGTTGTCTATGGCTACACCTTC. Its translation is CASSPPGVVYGYTF.

This clonotype has ten or more counts. The rearrangement links TRBV24-1 to TRBJ2-1; D gene unclear. The ends were cut back, 6 bases at V and 4 bases at J, with 9 bases in the middle. The CDR3 covers 13 residues. Germline CDR1 and CDR2: KGHDR and SFDVKD. CDR3 protein: CATSTALYNEQFF. CDR3 sequence (DNA): TGTGCCACCAGTACGGCGCTGTACAATGAGCAGTTCTTC.

This clonotype occurred many times. The chain links TRBV5-1 to TRBJ2-5; 8 bases fit TRBD2. V gave up 3 bases and J gave up 5 bases; unmatched junction bases: 9. CDR1 SGHRS and CDR2 YFSETQ come from the germline V gene. The CDR3 sequence is 15 residues long. The chain's CDR3 is CASSYTGGRTETQYF. The CDR3 DNA reads as TGCGCCAGCAGCTATACGGGGGGGCGAACGGAGACCCAGTACTTC.

This clonotype was detected many times. This rearrangement joins TRBV25-1 to TRBJ1-2; D unclear. V was trimmed by 2 bases and J by 4 bases, leaving 5 bases between them. This CDR3 is built from 12 residues. Germline loops: CDR1 MGHDK, CDR2 SYGVNS. The DNA for the CDR3 is TGTGCCAGCAGTGAACAGCTCTATGGCTACACCTTC. It yields the protein CASSEQLYGYTF.

This chain joins TRBV7-8 and TRBJ1-1, with 9 bases matching TRBD1. Germline-derived CDR1 and CDR2 are SGHVS and FQNEAQ. Trimming removed 5 bases from V and 5 bases from J; junction bases left unmatched: 21. The CDR3 extends over 19 amino acids. CDR3 protein: CASSLPTGGQIPIRTEAFF. The DNA for the CDR3 is TGTGCCAGCAGCCTACCCACAGGGGGCCAGATCCCCATCCGGACTGAAGCTTTCTTT.

This clonotype was counted at least ten times. This chain uses TRBV4-2 with TRBJ2-1, with TRBD2 matching 15 bases. The J segment lost 9 bases and the V segment lost 1 base, leaving 1 base of the junction unmatched. The length of the CDR3 is 15 residues. The germline CDR1 and CDR2 sequences are LGHNA and YNFKEQ. CDR3 coding DNA: TGTGCCAGCAGCCAAGGGACTAGCGGGGGGGGTGAGCAGTTCTTC. The encoded protein is CASSQGTSGGGEQFF.

This clonotype has a handful of counts. The chain has TRBV24-1 and TRBJ2-2, with TRBD1 matching over 10 bases. V gave up 2 bases and J gave up 4 bases; unmatched junction bases: 0. The germline V gene encodes CDR1 KGHDR and CDR2 SFDVKD. This CDR3 comprises 15 residues. Written as DNA, the CDR3 is TGTGCCACCAGTGATTGGGACAGGGGCACCGGGGAGCTGTTTTTT. It specifies CATSDWDRGTGELFF.

This clonotype appeared a few times. The rearrangement uses TRBV4-2 and TRBJ1-2; D may be TRBD1 (5 bases). Trimming took 1 base from V and 4 from J, leaving 10 bases between them. Looked up from germline, CDR1 is LGHNA and CDR2 is YNFKEQ. CDR3 length: 14 amino acids. The CDR3 coding sequence is TGTGCCAGCAGCCAAGGGAGGGGTTCCTATGGCTACACCTTC. This sequence encodes CASSQGRGSYGYTF.